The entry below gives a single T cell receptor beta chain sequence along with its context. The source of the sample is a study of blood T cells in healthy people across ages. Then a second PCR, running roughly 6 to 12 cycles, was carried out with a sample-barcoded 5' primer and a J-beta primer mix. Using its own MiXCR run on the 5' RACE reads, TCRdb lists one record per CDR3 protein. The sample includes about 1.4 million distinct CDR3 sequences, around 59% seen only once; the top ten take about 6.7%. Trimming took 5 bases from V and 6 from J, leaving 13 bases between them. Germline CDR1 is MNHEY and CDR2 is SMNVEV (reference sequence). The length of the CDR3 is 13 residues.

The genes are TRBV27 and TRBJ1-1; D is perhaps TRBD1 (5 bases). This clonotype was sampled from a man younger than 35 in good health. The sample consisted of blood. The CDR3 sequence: CASSMIQEAEAFF. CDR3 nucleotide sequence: TGTGCCAGCAGTATGATACAGGAGGCTGAAGCTTTCTTT.